Following are 26 T cell receptor beta chains from one sample sequenced in a study of beta chain features in type 1 diabetes. Study-level findings and limits: A moderate, significant TCRB CDR3 shortening appeared in type 1 diabetes across four CD4+ subsets.

Every isolated RNA sample was fully reverse transcribed, so sequencing captured expressed TCRB transcripts. The table came from immunoSEQ multiplex PCR; TCRdb's copy has only in-frame clones and leaves some out. This table holds more than 550,000 clones, more than 12% found once. What these receptors recognize is not known. Sample: naive CD4+ T cells from blood. These receptors were taken from a man aged 18 to 29 with type 1 diabetes.

In its sample, this clone was seen a few times. The chain is built from TRBV7-9 and TRBJ2-7, with 9 nucleotides matching TRBD2. The CDR3 totals 17 residues. Germline CDR1 reads SEHNR; CDR2 reads FQNEAQ (reference sequence). Trimming removed 2 bases from V and 4 bases from J; junction bases left unmatched: 12. The CDR3 spells CASSLSILTSGLYEQYF. DNA for the CDR3: TGTGCCAGCAGCTTATCCATCTTGACTAGCGGACTTTACGAGCAGTACTTC. The full variable domain, completed using reference TRBV7-9 and TRBJ2-7, is DTGVSQNPRHKITKRGQNVTFRCDPISEHNRLYWYRQTLGQGPEFLTYFQNEAQLEKSRLLSDRFSAERPKGSFSTLEIQRTEQGDSAMYLCASSLSILTSGLYEQYFGPGTRLTVT.

This clone was seen more than once but under ten times. The chain joins TRBV2 to TRBJ2-7; no reliable D call. Germline V gene sequence: CDR1 SNHLY, CDR2 FYNNEI. This CDR3 has 12 amino acids. V lost 3 bases and J 3 bases, leaving 6 bases between the germline ends. Here the CDR3 reads CASSDYGYEQYF. In DNA form, the CDR3 reads TGTGCCAGCAGTGACTACGGCTACGAGCAGTACTTC. Drawing the rest from reference TRBV2 and TRBJ2-7, the complete variable domain is EPEVTQTPSHQVTQMGQEVILRCVPISNHLYFYWYRQILGQKVEFLVSFYNNEISEKSEIFDDQFSVERPDGSNFTLKIRSTKLEDSAMYFCASSDYGYEQYFGPGTRLTVT.

The chain's CDR3 is CASSLPGRDTGELFF. The CDR3 DNA is TGTGCCAGCAGCTTGCCCGGGCGAGACACCGGGGAGCTGTTTTTT. The V gene is TRBV5-6, the J gene TRBJ2-2; D unclear. Germline CDR1 SGHDT, CDR2 YYEEEE. This CDR3 spans 15 amino acids. V shed 1 base and J shed 3 bases, with 10 bases lying between them.

The genes are TRBV27 and TRBJ1-2; D not certain. The CDR3 sequence is 14 residues long. From germline, CDR1 is MNHEY and CDR2 SMNVEV (reference sequence). Trimming removed 1 base from V and 0 bases from J, with 6 bases in between. CDR3 residues: CASSLYRANYGYTF. Here the CDR3 DNA reads TGTGCCAGCAGTTTATACCGGGCTAACTATGGCTACACCTTC.

This clone was recorded a few times. The gene calls are TRBV5-4 and TRBJ2-3; 9 bases agree with TRBD1. Losses at the gene ends were 4 bases for V and 8 bases for J; bases not matched to a gene: 8. CDR3 length: 14 residues. From germline, CDR1 is SGHNT and CDR2 YYREEE (reference sequence). CDR3 sequence reads: CASSPDRGSGTQYF. CDR3 nucleotide sequence: TGTGCCAGCAGCCCCGACAGGGGGAGTGGTACGCAGTATTTT.

This clone appeared a few times. V and J are TRBV5-1 and TRBJ2-1, with 8 bases identical to TRBD1. CDR1 is SGHRS and CDR2 is YFSETQ in the germline V gene. The ends lost 5 bases at V and 2 bases at J; junction bases unmatched: 6. This CDR3 region has 15 residues. CDR3 region: CASRPGQGPYNEQFF. In nucleotides, the CDR3 is TGCGCCAGCAGACCCGGACAGGGCCCCTACAATGAGCAGTTCTTC.

This clone was seen more than once but under ten times. Written as DNA, the CDR3 is TGTGCCAGCAGTTACTCGACGGGACAGGGAGCTTACGAGCAGTACTTC. Its protein product is CASSYSTGQGAYEQYF. The V call is TRBV6-5, the J call TRBJ2-7, with 9 bases that match TRBD1. CDR1 MNHEY and CDR2 SVGAGI come from the germline V gene. This CDR3 has 16 amino acids. V was pared by 0 bases and J by 4 bases, with 7 bases of the junction left unmatched.

This clone was detected only a few times. The V and J genes are TRBV18 and TRBJ2-3; tentative D call: TRBD2 (5 bases). With 7 bases removed from V and 2 bases from J, the gap between germline ends came to 13 bases. This CDR3 is built from 14 residues. CDR1 and CDR2 (germline): KGHSH, LQKENI. The chain's CDR3 is CASFPGILTDTQYF. DNA of the CDR3: TGTGCCAGCTTCCCGGGAATTCTCACAGATACGCAGTATTTT.

CDR3 sequence: CASSLWTGGTEAFF. CDR3 nucleotide sequence: TGCGCCAGCAGCTTATGGACAGGGGGCACTGAAGCTTTCTTT. V gene TRBV4-3 combines with J gene TRBJ1-1; 10 positions match TRBD1. The CDR3 has 14 residues. V shed 5 bases and J 4 bases; nucleotides not matched to a gene: 4. The germline gives CDR1 LGHNA, CDR2 YSLEER.

In its sample, this clone was seen a few times. This chain links TRBV5-1 with TRBJ2-1, with 9 positions matching TRBD1. The V segment lost 7 bases and the J segment 2 bases; nucleotides outside the gene matches: 10. The germline V gene has CDR1 SGHRS and CDR2 YFSETQ. The CDR3 contains 16 residues. The CDR3 region is CASGPKGQGTYNEQFF. CDR3 DNA: TGCGCCAGCGGCCCTAAAGGACAGGGGACCTACAATGAGCAGTTCTTC.

With regard to this clone: The same CDR3 arises from other DNA sequences in this sample as well. The CDR3 coding sequence is TGCAGTGCTAGTCCGGGGTACGAGCAGTACTTC. This encodes CSASPGYEQYF. V gene TRBV20-1 combines with J gene TRBJ2-7; tentative D call: TRBD2 (5 bases). CDR3 length: 11 residues. CDR1 and CDR2 from the germline V gene are DFQATT and SNEGSKA (reference sequence). Trimming took off 3 bases at V and 4 bases at J, with 7 bases between the two ends.

In this sample, this clone turned up a few times. V and J are TRBV28 and TRBJ1-3, with a tentative D call TRBD1 (5 bases). This CDR3 contains 16 residues. The germline gives CDR1 MDHEN, CDR2 SYDVKM. Between the trimmed V and J ends, which lost 1 base and 0 bases, there was a span of 10 bases. CDR3 nucleotides: TGTGCCAGCAGTTTATCGGGGCCAGTCTCTGGAAACACCATATATTTT. Its translation: CASSLSGPVSGNTIYF.

The V call is TRBV7-2, the J call TRBJ2-3; 7 bases fit TRBD2. The CDR3 has 13 residues. V trimming: 7 bases; J trimming: 7 bases; junction bases outside the gene matches: 8. Germline-derived CDR1 and CDR2 are SGHTA and FQGNSA. CDR3 amino acids: CASTGGRRNTQYF. The CDR3 DNA reads TGTGCCAGCACCGGGGGGAGGAGGAATACGCAGTATTTT.

This clone was recorded a few times. The CDR3 DNA sequence: TGCAGCGATCTAGCGGGAAGTGTAGATGAGCAGTTCTTC. Protein product: CSDLAGSVDEQFF. The chain uses TRBV29-1 and TRBJ2-1; 9 bases agree with TRBD2. V dropped 7 bases and J dropped 8; count of bases not matched to a gene: 9. This CDR3 is 13 amino acids long. Germline V gene sequence: CDR1 SQVTM, CDR2 ANQGSEA.

The genes are TRBV29-1 and TRBJ2-7, with TRBD1 as a possible D gene (6 bases). V was shortened by 2 bases and J by 9 bases, with 11 bases between the two germline ends. Germline V gene sequence: CDR1 SQVTM, CDR2 ANQGSEA. CDR3 length: 11 amino acids. The CDR3 loop is CSVERTAGQYF. The CDR3 nucleotides read TGCAGCGTTGAACGGACAGCTGGGCAGTACTTC.

This clone was counted between two and nine times. The chain joins TRBV7-6 to TRBJ2-7; weak D call: TRBD2 (6 bases). The CDR3 consists of 14 residues. Germline CDR1 is SGHVS and CDR2 is FNYEAQ. Trimming took off 0 bases at V and 3 bases at J, with 9 bases between the two ends. CDR3 loop: CASSLARRDYEQYF. As DNA, the CDR3 is TGTGCCAGCAGCTTAGCGCGGAGGGACTACGAGCAGTACTTC.

This clone was seen more than once but under ten times. The chain carries TRBV7-3 and TRBJ2-1; 9 nucleotides line up with TRBD2. V was clipped by 5 bases and J by 4 bases; unmatched bases: 6. The CDR3 extends over 15 amino acids. Germline loops: CDR1 SGHTA, CDR2 FQGTGA. The CDR3 loop is CASSQSSGTYNEQFF. CDR3 in DNA: TGTGCCAGCAGCCAATCTAGCGGGACTTACAATGAGCAGTTCTTC.

This chain joins TRBV18 and TRBJ1-5; D perhaps matches TRBD1 (5 bases). CDR1 and CDR2 from the germline V gene are KGHSH and LQKENI. The CDR3 totals 15 residues. Between the trimmed V and J ends, which lost 1 base and 1 base, there was a span of 8 bases. The CDR3 here is CASSPLGGSNQPQHF. In nucleotides, the CDR3 is TGTGCCAGCTCACCACTTGGGGGAAGCAATCAGCCCCAGCATTTT.

This sequence joins TRBV7-9 and TRBJ2-1; D remains ambiguous. The ends were cut back, 2 bases at V and 5 bases at J, with 22 bases in the middle. In germline, CDR1 is SEHNR, CDR2 FQNEAQ (reference sequence). CDR3 length equals 18 residues. The CDR3 coding sequence is TGTGCCAGCAGCTTAAGGCCTCATTATAATCCCGTTAACAATGAGCAGTTCTTC. Its protein is CASSLRPHYNPVNNEQFF.

The V and J genes are TRBV27 and TRBJ1-1; unclear D gene. CDR3 length equals 14 residues. V was cut by 8 bases and J by 0 bases, with 13 bases left in between. CDR1 and CDR2 (germline): MNHEY, SMNVEV (reference sequence). CDR3 region: CASGRREMNTEAFF. CDR3 DNA sequence: TGTGCCAGCGGCCGAAGGGAAATGAACACTGAAGCTTTCTTT.

In its sample, this clone was seen a few times. The chain combines TRBV28 with TRBJ2-2; D ambiguous. Trimming took 6 bases from V and 2 from J, leaving 13 bases between them. The CDR3 extends over 15 amino acids. Germline assignment: CDR1 MDHEN and CDR2 SYDVKM. The CDR3 loop is CASSTPGRNTGELFF. In DNA form, the CDR3 reads TGTGCCAGCAGCACCCCCGGACGCAACACCGGGGAGCTGTTTTTT.

This chain connects TRBV27 to TRBJ2-7; D may match TRBD1 or TRBD2 (5 bases each). Per the germline V gene, CDR1 is MNHEY and CDR2 is SMNVEV (reference sequence). V lost 5 bases and J 12 bases, leaving 23 bases between the germline ends. This CDR3 has 14 residues. The CDR3 here is CASSPIPGTAGWYF. In nucleotides, the CDR3 is TGTGCCAGCAGTCCCATACCCGGGACCGCAGGTTGGTACTTC.

This clone was found a few times. This sequence joins TRBV7-9 and TRBJ2-7, with no clear D. This CDR3 comprises 14 residues. Looked up from germline, CDR1 is SEHNR and CDR2 is FQNEAQ (reference sequence). Deletions cut 5 bases from V and 5 bases from J, with 16 bases between. The CDR3 DNA reads as TGTGCCAGCAGCCCACTATATAGGGCCAACGAGCAGTACTTC. Its protein is CASSPLYRANEQYF.

V and J are TRBV29-1 and TRBJ1-1, with TRBD1 matching over 8 bases. V shed 1 base and J 3 bases; nucleotides not matched to a gene: 13. Per the germline V gene, CDR1 is SQVTM and CDR2 is ANQGSEA. The CDR3 runs 17 residues. Written as DNA, the CDR3 is TGCAGCGTTGAAGGTGGAATAACAGGGGGGAGAGACACTGAAGCTTTCTTT. Translated, it gives CSVEGGITGGRDTEAFF.

This clone has more than one count but fewer than ten. This chain connects TRBV25-1 to TRBJ1-1, with D maybe TRBD1 (5 bases). In germline, CDR1 is MGHDK, CDR2 SYGVNS. There are 13 residues in the CDR3. The ends were cut back, 3 bases at V and 7 bases at J, with 12 bases in the middle. CDR3 in amino acids: CASSDPPTDEAFF. The CDR3 coding sequence is TGTGCCAGCAGTGACCCGCCGACAGATGAAGCTTTCTTT. Combining the CDR3 with reference TRBV25-1 and TRBJ1-1 gives the whole variable domain EADIYQTPRYLVIGTGKKITLECSQTMGHDKMYWYQQDPGMELHLIHYSYGVNSTEKGDLSSESTVSRIRTEHFPLTLESARPSHTSQYLCASSDPPTDEAFFGQGTRLTVV.

The chain links TRBV6-4 to TRBJ1-5, with a tentative D call TRBD1 (5 bases). Trimming left V 6 bases short and J 3 bases short, with 12 bases between. CDR3 length: 14 amino acids. Germline CDR1 and CDR2: MRHNA and SNTAGT. Written as DNA, the CDR3 is TGTGCCAGCAGCCCCCTGGACAACAATCAGCCCCAGCATTTT. Translating gives CASSPLDNNQPQHF.